Below are 13 T cell receptor beta chains sequenced from a single sample in a study of T cell repertoires in cytomegalovirus infection. TCRdb re-analysed the reads in MiXCR, keeping a single row per CDR3 protein. Of about 250,000 distinct CDR3 sequences in the sample, about 5.9% were seen once. The sequencing input was PBMCs. The source of these receptors is a human donor in good health (CMV status not recorded). Some clones in this sample may be carry-over from other donors' samples.

This clonotype was picked up many times. This chain connects TRBV11-2 to TRBJ1-1, with TRBD1 matching 7 bases. CDR3 length equals 13 residues. Trimming cost V 4 bases and J 3 bases; bases outside gene matches: 2. CDR1 is SGHAT, CDR2 FQNNGV, per germline. CDR3 sequence: CASSYDRDTEAFF. In DNA, the CDR3 is TGTGCCAGCAGCTACGACAGGGACACTGAAGCTTTCTTT.

The chain joins TRBV2 to TRBJ2-5; 7 positions match TRBD1. With 0 bases clipped from V and 9 bases from J, the junction kept 1 base outside the gene matches. The CDR3 length is 12 residues. Per the germline V gene, CDR1 is SNHLY and CDR2 is FYNNEI. CDR3 sequence: CASSEAQGAQYF. CDR3 DNA: TGTGCCAGCAGTGAAGCGCAGGGGGCCCAGTACTTC.

This clonotype was observed many times. The CDR3 DNA sequence: TGTGCCAGCAGCTTAAGGAAGATTGGGATAGGGGGCTCGAACACTGAAGCTTTCTTT. This codes for CASSLRKIGIGGSNTEAFF. V gene TRBV7-2 combines with J gene TRBJ1-1, with 7 positions matching TRBD1. Germline CDR1 and CDR2: SGHTA and FQGNSA. The CDR3 consists of 19 residues. Trimming cost V 2 bases and J 1 base; bases outside gene matches: 16.

This chain uses TRBV30 with TRBJ1-1, with TRBD1 as a possible D gene (5 bases). Trimming removed 2 bases from V and 5 bases from J, with 6 bases in between. Looked up from germline, CDR1 is GTSNPN and CDR2 is SVGIG (reference sequence). The CDR3 contains 11 residues. CDR3 protein: CAWSWGTEAFF. CDR3 nucleotides: TGTGCCTGGAGTTGGGGGACTGAAGCTTTCTTT. The full variable domain, completed using reference TRBV30 and TRBJ1-1, is SQTIHQWPATLVQPVGSPLSLECTVEGTSNPNLYWYRQAAGRGLQLLFYSVGIGQISSEVPQNLSASRPQDRQFILSSKKLLLSDSGFYLCAWSWGTEAFFGQGTRLTVV.

The DNA for the CDR3 is TGCGCCAGCAGCCCCGGGTCAGGGACTCGGGAGCAGTACTTC. The encoded protein is CASSPGSGTREQYF. The V call is TRBV5-1, the J call TRBJ2-7; possible D gene TRBD2, 6 bases. Per germline, CDR1 SGHRS and CDR2 YFSETQ. V was clipped by 4 bases and J by 7 bases, with 18 bases between them. This CDR3 is 14 amino acids long.

This clonotype was seen at least ten times. The J gene is TRBJ1-2, the V gene TRBV7-3; TRBD1 agrees at 9 bases. Germline V CDR1 and CDR2: SGHTA, FQGTGA. V was pared by 5 bases and J by 0 bases, with 7 bases of the junction left unmatched. The length of the CDR3 is 16 residues. This CDR3 is CASSVAGQGANYGYTF. The CDR3 nucleotides are TGTGCCAGCAGCGTAGCGGGACAGGGCGCTAACTATGGCTACACCTTC.

This clonotype has ten or more counts. The chain carries TRBV6-5 and TRBJ2-7; D perhaps matches TRBD2 (5 bases). This CDR3 is built from 15 residues. From germline, CDR1 is MNHEY and CDR2 SVGAGI. With 0 bases removed from V and 3 bases from J, the gap between germline ends came to 12 bases. This CDR3 is CASSYSIGGGYEQYF. CDR3 coding DNA: TGTGCCAGCAGTTACTCGATAGGAGGAGGCTACGAGCAGTACTTC.

To note about this clonotype: This may stem from a read error, because a much larger clone lies one nucleotide away. The CDR3 nucleotides are TGTGCCAGCAGTTTGGCTGGCGGGGGGGCCAGCAATGGGCAGTTCTTC. Protein product: CASSLAGGGASNGQFF. The chain recombines TRBV12-3 or TRBV12-4 with TRBJ2-1, with 9 bases identical to TRBD2. This CDR3 region has 16 residues.

This clonotype appeared many times. V usage is TRBV29-1 and J usage is TRBJ2-5; the D gene is possibly TRBD1 (6 bases). The CDR3 loop spans 12 amino acids. The V end was cut by 5 bases, the J end by 7 bases, with 14 bases between. The germline V gene encodes CDR1 SQVTM and CDR2 ANQGSEA. This CDR3 is CSVRQALGTQYF. For the CDR3, the DNA is TGCAGCGTTCGACAGGCCCTGGGGACCCAGTACTTC.

There are many counts of this clonotype. The rearrangement joins TRBV6-2 or TRBV6-3 to TRBJ1-5; D might be TRBD1 (5 bases). This CDR3 contains 12 residues. Germline assignment: CDR1 MNHEY and CDR2 SVGEGT. V was cut by 2 bases and J by 6 bases, with 5 bases left in between. DNA for the CDR3: TGTGCCAGCAGTTACGGGGGTCAGCCCCAGCATTTT. Residues: CASSYGGQPQHF.

This clonotype was found many times. The V gene is TRBV7-3, the J gene TRBJ2-2; 7 positions agree with TRBD2. Germline assignment: CDR1 SGHTA and CDR2 FQGTGA. The V gene end was trimmed by 5 bases and the J gene end by 3 bases; junction bases not matched to a gene: 3. This CDR3 region has 14 residues. Written as DNA, the CDR3 is TGTGCCAGCAGCCCCCGGGGGGACACCGGGGAGCTGTTTTTT. Translating gives CASSPRGDTGELFF.

This clonotype was recorded many times. The chain is built from TRBV20-1 and TRBJ2-1; D not certain. The CDR3 extends over 13 amino acids. V lost 3 bases and J 8 bases, leaving 14 bases between the germline ends. Germline CDR1 DFQATT, CDR2 SNEGSKA (reference sequence). CDR3 coding DNA: TGCAGTGCTAGTACTCTCACATGGGATGAGCAGTTCTTC. Protein sequence: CSASTLTWDEQFF.

V usage is TRBV6-2 or TRBV6-3 and J usage is TRBJ1-2; D is perhaps TRBD1 (5 bases). Germline V lookup: CDR1 MNHEY, CDR2 SVGEGT. This CDR3 spans 13 amino acids. V was pared by 6 bases and J by 8 bases, with 16 bases between. The CDR3 nucleotides are TGTGCCAGCAGGCGGGACTTCCAGGGAGGCTACACCTTC. Protein sequence: CASRRDFQGGYTF.